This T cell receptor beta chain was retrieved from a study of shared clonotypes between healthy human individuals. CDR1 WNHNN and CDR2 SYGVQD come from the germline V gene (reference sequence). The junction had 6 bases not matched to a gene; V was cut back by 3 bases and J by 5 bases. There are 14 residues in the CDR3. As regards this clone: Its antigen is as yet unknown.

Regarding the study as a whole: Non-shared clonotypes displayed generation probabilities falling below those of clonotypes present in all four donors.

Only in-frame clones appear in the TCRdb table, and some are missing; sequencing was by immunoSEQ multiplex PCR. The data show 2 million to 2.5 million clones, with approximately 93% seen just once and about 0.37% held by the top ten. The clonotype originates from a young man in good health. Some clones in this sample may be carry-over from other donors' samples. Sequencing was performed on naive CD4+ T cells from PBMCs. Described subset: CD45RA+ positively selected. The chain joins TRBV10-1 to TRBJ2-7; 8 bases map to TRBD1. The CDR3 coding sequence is TGCGCCAGCAGTGAAGGGCAGGGGGCGAACGAGCAGTACTTC. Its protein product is CASSEGQGANEQYF.